This T cell receptor beta chain was captured in a study of T-cell reconstitution after alpha-beta-depleted transplantation in children. CDR1 and CDR2 from the germline V gene are SGHTA and FQGNSA. Germline trimming cut 6 bases from V and 5 bases from J; bases unmatched to any gene: 6. CDR3 length equals 13 residues. This clonotype showed up just a few times. Researchers prepared the TCRbeta library using unique molecular identifiers, the study reports. TCRdb processed the PCR reads anew with MiXCR; each CDR3 protein has one entry. The table lists under 450,000 distinct CDR3 sequences, about an eighth of them singletons.

The sequences come from PBMCs, collected from the stem cell graft. This chain links TRBV7-2 with TRBJ1-1; TRBD1 aligns across 7 bases. The TCR originated in a human donor who donated a stem cell graft to a child with Fanconi anemia. The CDR3 loop reads CASRPGRGTEAFF. The CDR3 DNA follows: TGTGCCAGCAGACCGGGCAGGGGGACTGAAGCTTTCTTT.